This TCR beta chain was identified in a study of blood T cells in healthy people across ages. Study overall: In model experiments, template switching was able to capture about one barcoded beta molecule for every two T cells that were present. Broader study findings: Per-million-T-cell TCR beta diversity fell roughly linearly with age. The study regarded diversity estimates from one million T cells as underestimates.

The second PCR ran roughly 7 to 11 cycles with a sample-barcoded 5' primer and J-beta primers. Each cDNA molecule, via a template-switch adaptor with 12 random nucleotides, was tagged. From the 5' RACE reads, TCRdb called clonotypes with MiXCR, one entry per CDR3 protein. The sample gives about 800,000 distinct CDR3 sequences, roughly 64% of which show up once; 20% to 25% is in the top ten. To note about this clonotype: Its matching antigen is unknown.

Germline V gene sequence: CDR1 MDHEN, CDR2 SYDVKM. The V end lost 6 bases, the J end lost 2 bases, and 14 bases lay between the germline ends. The length of the CDR3 is 14 residues. The chain recombines TRBV28 with TRBJ2-7; tentative D call: TRBD1 (6 bases). This TCR came from a man aged 30-40 years in good health. The sample comprised blood. The CDR3 DNA reads TGTGCCAGCAGGCGAGAAACAGGGACCTACGAGCAGTACTTC. It codes for CASRRETGTYEQYF.